Following are 16 T cell receptor beta chains from one sample sequenced in a study of blood T cell repertoires in COVID-19. The assay was immunoSEQ multiplex PCR, and TCRdb's table has in-frame clones only and misses some. This table has 300,000 to 350,000 clones, about nine tenths appearing once. The sample consisted of peripheral blood. The source is a woman aged 60-75 years with COVID-19, enrolled during active disease.

The chain links TRBV4-1 to TRBJ1-1; perhaps TRBD1 as D (5 bases). The CDR3 spans 20 residues. The V end lost 1 base, the J end lost 7 bases, and 31 bases lay between the germline ends. In germline, CDR1 is MGHRA, CDR2 YSYEKL. For the CDR3, the DNA is TGCGCCAGCAGCCAAGTGTCCGGCCTAGGCGGGTGGGGGAGCGGGAATGAAGCTTTCTTT. Its translation is CASSQVSGLGGWGSGNEAFF.

CDR3 sequence (DNA): TGTGCCACTCTACAACGGGGGGGGTCTTACAATGAGCAGTTCTTC. It is translated as CATLQRGGSYNEQFF. This sequence joins TRBV6-5 and TRBJ2-1; 8 nucleotides agree with TRBD2. This CDR3 is built from 15 residues. V lost 10 bases and J lost 4; bases outside the gene matches: 12. The germline V gene encodes CDR1 MNHEY and CDR2 SVGAGI.

This clone appeared a few times. The V call is TRBV7-3, the J call TRBJ1-1; TRBD1 matches at 7 bases. The CDR3 covers 15 residues. J gave up 1 base and V 1 base, and 3 bases lay outside the gene matches. Germline CDR1 and CDR2: SGHTA and FQGTGA. The CDR3 spells CASSLMGTENTEAFF. CDR3 coding DNA: TGTGCCAGCAGCTTAATGGGGACAGAGAACACTGAAGCTTTCTTT.

V is TRBV9 and J is TRBJ2-2; 7 bases agree with TRBD1. CDR3 length: 15 amino acids. Germline loops: CDR1 SGDLS, CDR2 YYNGEE. J lost 2 bases, V lost 2 bases, and 3 bases had no gene match. The chain's CDR3 is CASSVGQANTGELFF. The CDR3 bases are TGTGCCAGCAGCGTTGGACAGGCCAACACCGGGGAGCTGTTTTTT. The whole variable domain, remainder taken from reference TRBV9 and TRBJ2-2, is DSGVTQTPKHLITATGQRVTLRCSPRSGDLSVYWYQQSLDQGLQFLIQYYNGEERAKGNILERFSAQQFPDLHSELNLSSLELGDSALYFCASSVGQANTGELFFGEGSRLTVL.

In nucleotides, the CDR3 is TGTGCCAGCAGCGCACCAGGGGGCGACCAGCCCCAGCATTTT. This gives the protein CASSAPGGDQPQHF. The rearrangement links TRBV28 to TRBJ1-5, with 8 bases matching TRBD1. CDR3 size: 14 residues. Trimming at V came to 6 bases and at J to 7 bases, leaving 8 bases not matched to a gene. Germline assignment: CDR1 MDHEN and CDR2 SYDVKM. The variable domain in full, with the rest retrieved from reference TRBV28 and TRBJ1-5, is DVKVTQSSRYLVKRTGEKVFLECVQDMDHENMFWYRQDPGLGLRLIYFSYDVKMKEKGDIPEGYSVSREKKERFSLILESASTNQTSMYLCASSAPGGDQPQHFGDGTRLSIL.

In DNA, the CDR3 is TGTGCCACCAGCAGAGGACAGCTCATGAACACTGAAGCTTTCTTT. It is translated as CATSRGQLMNTEAFF. The chain links TRBV15 to TRBJ1-1, with D tentatively TRBD1 (5 bases). V gave up 1 base and J gave up 0 bases, with 9 bases separating them. CDR3 size: 15 residues. CDR1 and CDR2 (germline): LNHNV, YYDKDF (reference sequence).

The rearrangement joins TRBV15 to TRBJ2-7; 8 bases fit TRBD2. The germline CDR1 and CDR2 sequences are LNHNV and YYDKDF (reference sequence). The V and J ends lost 0 bases and 7 bases, in that order; junction bases with no gene match: 5. This CDR3 is 14 amino acids long. Here the CDR3 DNA reads TGTGCCACCAGCAGAGATGGGGGACTAGAGGAGCAGTACTTC. Translated, it gives CATSRDGGLEEQYF.

V usage is TRBV7-9 and J usage is TRBJ2-3, with TRBD2 identical over 10 bases. Trimming took 4 bases from V and 4 from J; bases not matched to a gene: 5. The CDR3 has 15 amino acids. Germline CDR1 and CDR2: SEHNR and FQNEAQ (reference sequence). CDR3 amino acids: CASSSGTSEADTQYF. The DNA of the CDR3 is TGTGCCAGCAGCTCCGGGACTAGCGAAGCAGATACGCAGTATTTT.

V is TRBV28 and J is TRBJ2-5; D possibly corresponds to TRBD2 (6 bases). This CDR3 has 14 amino acids. Germline CDR1 is MDHEN and CDR2 is SYDVKM. V gave up 6 bases and J gave up 3 bases, with 14 bases separating them. CDR3 region: CASSPSASEETQYF. The DNA of the CDR3 is TGTGCCAGCAGCCCCAGCGCTAGCGAAGAGACCCAGTACTTC.

J is TRBJ2-5 and V is TRBV24-1; TRBD2 agrees at 10 bases. V dropped 2 bases and J dropped 4; count of bases not matched to a gene: 6. The CDR3 extends over 16 amino acids. Germline V gene data show CDR1 as KGHDR and CDR2 as SFDVKD. Here the CDR3 DNA reads TGTGCCACCAGTGATTCCCAAGCGGGGGGGCTAGAGACCCAGTACTTC. Translating it yields CATSDSQAGGLETQYF.

This chain connects TRBV2 to TRBJ1-2; possible D gene TRBD1, 6 bases. CDR1 is SNHLY, CDR2 FYNNEI, per germline. Trimming took 1 base from V and 4 from J, leaving 7 bases between them. The CDR3 runs to 13 residues. The CDR3 is CASSEDRAYGYTF. DNA of the CDR3: TGTGCCAGCAGTGAAGACAGGGCCTATGGCTACACCTTC.

For this clone: The sample carries other DNA sequences with the same CDR3. The chain couples TRBV2 to TRBJ2-7, with D perhaps TRBD1 (6 bases). V lost 6 bases to trimming and J lost 4 bases, with 10 bases between them. CDR1 and CDR2 from the germline V gene are SNHLY and FYNNEI. This CDR3 region has 12 residues. The DNA of the CDR3 is TGTGCCAGCAGGACGGACAGTTACGAGCAGTACTTC. Translating gives CASRTDSYEQYF.

This clone was counted a few times. The chain is built from TRBV2 and TRBJ2-5; TRBD1 aligns across 7 bases. CDR1 SNHLY and CDR2 FYNNEI come from the germline V gene. V trimming: 6 bases; J trimming: 5 bases; junction bases outside the gene matches: 9. The CDR3 is made up of 14 amino acids. CDR3: CASRDMTGRETQYF. Here the CDR3 DNA reads TGTGCCAGCAGGGACATGACAGGGCGGGAGACCCAGTACTTC.

The V gene is TRBV5-1, the J gene TRBJ2-1; 11 bases are shared with TRBD2. Trimming cost V 4 bases and J 6 bases; bases outside gene matches: 18. This CDR3 is 19 amino acids long. CDR1 is SGHRS and CDR2 is YFSETQ in the germline V gene. The CDR3 DNA is TGCGCCAGCAGCCCGGTGGGGTTCGCTAGCGGGGGGTCCATCAATGAGCAGTTCTTC. This encodes CASSPVGFASGGSINEQFF.

This clone came up once. The CDR3 region has the DNA TGCAGCGTTGAAGACTGGGGGGGGCAAGGGATTTTCTCCTACGAGCAGTACTTC. Residues: CSVEDWGGQGIFSYEQYF. The chain links TRBV29-1 to TRBJ2-7; D may be TRBD2 (7 bases). CDR1 is SQVTM, CDR2 ANQGSEA, per germline. Trimming took off 0 bases at V and 0 bases at J, with 21 bases between the two ends. The CDR3 is made up of 18 amino acids.

The rearrangement joins TRBV9 to TRBJ1-4; 11 bases match TRBD1. V dropped 3 bases and J dropped 7; count of bases not matched to a gene: 11. Germline-derived CDR1 and CDR2 are SGDLS and YYNGEE. This CDR3 comprises 17 residues. The CDR3 protein is CASSASGTGGMVEKLFF. CDR3 DNA: TGTGCCAGCAGCGCCTCCGGGACAGGGGGTATGGTTGAAAAACTGTTTTTT.